One sample yielded the 29 T cell receptor beta chains listed below, sequenced in a study of T-cell memory formation after mild COVID-19. TCRdb recomputed calls from the 5' RACE reads with MiXCR, one row per CDR3 protein. The table has several thousand distinct CDR3 sequences, about 17% seen once. Material: PBMCs or a T cell subset sorted from them (not recorded which). These receptors were collected from an adult who had mild COVID-19 (a few samples of this study predate the infection). Cell type and time point are not known.

This clonotype rates as medium-sized. The chain joins TRBV19 to TRBJ1-5; D gene uncertain. The CDR3 is 14 residues long. Germline CDR1 is LNHDA and CDR2 is SQIVND (reference sequence). Trimming took off 0 bases at V and 6 bases at J, with 9 bases between the two ends. This CDR3 is CASSIDPTLQPQHF. For the CDR3, the DNA is TGTGCCAGTAGTATAGACCCCACACTTCAGCCCCAGCATTTT.

The chain joins TRBV7-8 to TRBJ2-7, with D perhaps given as TRBD1 or TRBD2 (6 bases each). The germline V and J ends were trimmed by 4 bases and 0 bases, with 13 bases remaining between them. Germline-derived CDR1 and CDR2 are SGHVS and FQNEAQ. There are 15 residues in the CDR3. CDR3 DNA: TGTGCCAGCAGCTCGGCGGGACACCTCTCCTACGAGCAGTACTTC. Protein sequence: CASSSAGHLSYEQYF.

At least ten counts were recorded for this clonotype. This chain links TRBV23-1 with TRBJ2-7, with TRBD1 matching 11 bases. TRBV23-1 is an ORF, and what it does is uncertain. This CDR3 is 15 amino acids long. The CDR3: CASSRPQDRGREEYV. CDR3 DNA sequence: TGCGCCAGCAGTCGCCCTCAGGACAGGGGGCGCGAGGAGTACGTC.

The V and J genes are TRBV7-7 and TRBJ2-5; TRBD2 aligns across 12 bases. Looked up from germline, CDR1 is SSHAT and CDR2 is FNYEAQ (reference sequence). The CDR3 has 15 amino acids. Germline trimming cut 5 bases from V and 5 bases from J; bases unmatched to any gene: 6. Here the CDR3 DNA reads TGTGCCAGCAGCCAGACTAGCGGGGGTGGGGAGACCCAGTACTTC. Its translation: CASSQTSGGGETQYF.

The chain is built from TRBV29-1 and TRBJ2-5, with 7 bases that match TRBD2. CDR1 and CDR2 (germline): SQVTM, ANQGSEA. V trimming: 4 bases; J trimming: 5 bases; junction bases outside the gene matches: 4. This CDR3 contains 12 residues. The CDR3 is CSVVGRVETQYF. For the CDR3, the DNA is TGCAGCGTTGTTGGGAGGGTGGAGACCCAGTACTTC. Full variable domain (remainder filled in from reference TRBV29-1 and TRBJ2-5): SAVISQKPSRDICQRGTSLTIQCQVDSQVTMMFWYRQQPGQSLTLIATANQGSEATYESGFVIDKFPISRPNLTFSTLTVSNMSPEDSSIYLCSVVGRVETQYFGPGTRLLVL.

Relative to its sample, this clonotype is medium-sized. This CDR3 is CASSQEGRVGETQYF. The CDR3 DNA reads TGCGCCAGCAGCCAAGAAGGCAGGGTCGGCGAGACCCAGTACTTC. The chain is built from TRBV4-3 and TRBJ2-5, with a tentative D call TRBD1 (5 bases). There are 15 residues in the CDR3. Trimming removed 0 bases at V and 5 bases at J, with 13 bases between. Germline lookup yields CDR1 LGHNA and CDR2 YSLEER.

The chain joins TRBV12-3 or TRBV12-4 to TRBJ2-1, with D perhaps matching TRBD1 (6 bases). Trimming removed 5 bases from V and 6 bases from J, with 17 bases in between. This CDR3 has 15 amino acids. CDR3 in amino acids: CASSRRGVEGNEQFF. Written as DNA, the CDR3 is TGTGCCAGCAGTCGCAGGGGAGTTGAGGGCAATGAGCAGTTCTTC.

This clonotype rates as medium-sized. V gene TRBV4-2 combines with J gene TRBJ2-5; 10 bases agree with TRBD2. Germline trimming cut 0 bases from V and 5 bases from J; bases unmatched to any gene: 6. Germline lookup yields CDR1 LGHNA and CDR2 YNFKEQ. The CDR3 has 16 residues. CDR3 sequence reads: CASSQEWTSGRETQYF. CDR3 DNA sequence: TGTGCCAGCAGCCAAGAATGGACTAGCGGTAGGGAGACCCAGTACTTC.

By share of the sample, this clonotype is medium-sized. This chain connects TRBV7-9 to TRBJ2-1, with 12 bases that match TRBD1. This CDR3 is built from 15 residues. From germline, CDR1 is SEHNR and CDR2 FQNEAQ (reference sequence). V gave up 5 bases and J gave up 8 bases; unmatched junction bases: 7. CDR3 in amino acids: CASSPGTGGFDEQFF. CDR3 nucleotides: TGTGCCAGCAGCCCAGGGACAGGGGGCTTCGATGAGCAGTTCTTC. Full variable domain (outside the CDR3, taken from reference TRBV7-9 and TRBJ2-1): DTGVSQNPRHKITKRGQNVTFRCDPISEHNRLYWYRQTLGQGPEFLTYFQNEAQLEKSRLLSDRFSAERPKGSFSTLEIQRTEQGDSAMYLCASSPGTGGFDEQFFGPGTRLTVL.

In its sample, this clonotype is medium-sized. The rearrangement uses TRBV5-1 and TRBJ2-3; TRBD2 matches at 7 bases. The V gene end was trimmed by 0 bases and the J gene end by 4 bases; junction bases not matched to a gene: 5. Per the germline V gene, CDR1 is SGHRS and CDR2 is YFSETQ. The CDR3 runs to 15 residues. CDR3 sequence reads: CASSLGDYAPDTQYF. CDR3 sequence (DNA): TGCGCCAGCAGCTTGGGGGACTACGCCCCAGATACGCAGTATTTT.

In its sample, this clonotype ranks as medium-sized. The chain has TRBV12-3 or TRBV12-4 and TRBJ1-3; D remains ambiguous. The CDR3 has 23 residues. Trimming removed 2 bases at V and 1 base at J, with 33 bases between. DNA for the CDR3: TGTGCCAGCAGTTTATTCCAGGCCGGGCTCCCGGGTTTCCCCAAGTTGTCTGGAAACACCATATATTTT. Protein: CASSLFQAGLPGFPKLSGNTIYF.

This clonotype rates as medium-sized (0.01 to 0.1%). The chain recombines TRBV7-2 with TRBJ1-1; 7 bases map to TRBD1. There are 13 residues in the CDR3. V lost 5 bases and J lost 1; bases outside the gene matches: 1. Germline V gene lookup returns CDR1 SGHTA and CDR2 FQGNSA. The CDR3: CASSRQGNTEAFF. For the CDR3, the DNA is TGTGCCAGCAGCCGACAGGGGAACACTGAAGCTTTCTTT.

This clonotype rates as medium-sized. This chain joins TRBV6-2 or TRBV6-3 and TRBJ2-2, with no clear D. The CDR3 loop spans 14 amino acids. V gave up 4 bases and J gave up 2 bases, with 8 bases separating them. Germline values: CDR1 MNHEY, CDR2 SVGEGT. The CDR3 DNA reads TGTGCCAGCAGTTTGTGGCAAAACACCGGGGAGCTGTTTTTT. Amino acid sequence: CASSLWQNTGELFF.

This clonotype ranks as medium-sized. The chain recombines TRBV20-1 with TRBJ2-1, with D possibly being TRBD2 (6 bases). Germline values: CDR1 DFQATT, CDR2 SNEGSKA (reference sequence). The CDR3 has 14 residues. V was pared by 6 bases and J by 7 bases, with 19 bases between. The CDR3 reads CSANTGVAPNEQFF. The CDR3 region has the DNA TGCAGTGCAAACACGGGGGTGGCGCCAAATGAGCAGTTCTTC.

In its sample, this clonotype was seen many times. This chain uses TRBV5-4 with TRBJ2-3; the D gene is possibly TRBD2 (6 bases). The CDR3 is 13 amino acids. Trimming removed 5 bases from V and 0 bases from J, with 7 bases in between. Germline values: CDR1 SGHNT, CDR2 YYREEE (reference sequence). The CDR3 bases are TGTGCCAGCAGGCGGGACAGCACAGATACGCAGTATTTT. Amino acid sequence: CASRRDSTDTQYF.

By share, this clonotype ranks as medium-sized. The chain couples TRBV20-1 to TRBJ2-5, with D unresolved. This CDR3 region has 14 residues. Deletions cut 3 bases from V and 2 bases from J, with 13 bases between. In germline, CDR1 is DFQATT, CDR2 SNEGSKA (reference sequence). The chain's CDR3 is CSARITGRQETQYF. The CDR3, as DNA: TGCAGTGCTAGGATCACTGGCAGGCAAGAGACCCAGTACTTC.

Judged by abundance, this clonotype is medium-sized. The chain uses TRBV20-1 and TRBJ2-5; 7 bases fit TRBD1. The CDR3 runs 12 residues. Germline lookup yields CDR1 DFQATT and CDR2 SNEGSKA (reference sequence). J gave up 7 bases and V 3 bases, and 5 bases lay outside the gene matches. The CDR3 sequence: CSASVRTGTQYF. The CDR3 DNA follows: TGCAGTGCTAGCGTCCGGACAGGGACCCAGTACTTC.

This clonotype is medium-sized. CDR3 amino acids: CASSYSGSSGNTIYF. DNA of the CDR3: TGTGCCAGCAGTTACTCGGGGAGCTCTGGAAACACCATATATTTT. The rearrangement links TRBV6-5 to TRBJ1-3; no definite D call. Germline V gene sequence: CDR1 MNHEY, CDR2 SVGAGI. Trimming cost V 0 bases and J 0 bases, with 6 bases left between them. The CDR3 spans 15 residues.

Sample share makes this clonotype medium-sized. V and J are TRBV29-1 and TRBJ2-7; 8 nucleotides line up with TRBD1. V was clipped by 2 bases and J by 6 bases; unmatched bases: 9. Germline-derived CDR1 and CDR2 are SQVTM and ANQGSEA. The CDR3 contains 14 residues. This CDR3 is CSVEWTGRGSEQYF. The CDR3, as DNA: TGCAGCGTTGAATGGACAGGGAGAGGTTCCGAGCAGTACTTC.

The chain combines TRBV29-1 with TRBJ2-2, with a tentative D call TRBD2 (6 bases). Between the trimmed V and J ends, which lost 4 bases and 6 bases, there was a span of 9 bases. The V gene's germline CDR1 is SQVTM and CDR2 ANQGSEA. This CDR3 contains 12 residues. DNA for the CDR3: TGCAGCGTTGGGGGGGACCCCGGGGAGCTGTTTTTT. Protein product: CSVGGDPGELFF.

The genes are TRBV5-1 and TRBJ1-1; D ambiguous. Germline assignment: CDR1 SGHRS and CDR2 YFSETQ. The CDR3 is 15 residues long. Trimming left V 1 base short and J 0 bases short, with 10 bases between. CDR3 nucleotides: TGCGCCAGCAGCTTGTCCGGGGAGGTGAACACTGAAGCTTTCTTT. Protein: CASSLSGEVNTEAFF.

The V call is TRBV7-8, the J call TRBJ2-1; a possible D gene is TRBD2 (5 bases). The CDR3 has 16 amino acids. The V gene's germline CDR1 is SGHVS and CDR2 FQNEAQ. Trimming stripped 5 bases from V and 0 bases from J, with 14 bases between. CDR3 nucleotide sequence: TGTGCCAGCAGCCCCCCGGTGGGGAGCTCCTACAATGAGCAGTTCTTC. Translated: CASSPPVGSSYNEQFF.

By share, this clonotype ranks as medium-sized (0.01 to 0.1%). CDR3 amino acids: CASSSIRLVVDEQFF. The CDR3 DNA reads TGTGCCAGCAGTTCGATCCGACTGGTTGTCGATGAGCAGTTCTTC. V and J are TRBV28 and TRBJ2-1; no reliable D call. The germline V gene has CDR1 MDHEN and CDR2 SYDVKM. V lost 4 bases to trimming and J lost 8 bases, with 18 bases between them. This CDR3 is 15 amino acids long.

By share of the sample, this clonotype is medium-sized. This rearrangement joins TRBV7-2 to TRBJ1-6; D is ambiguous. V lost 5 bases and J lost 4, with 6 bases in between. From germline, CDR1 is SGHTA and CDR2 FQGNSA. The CDR3 totals 13 residues. The CDR3 DNA reads TGTGCCAGCAGCAGGAGTTATAATTCACCCCTCCACTTT. Translating gives CASSRSYNSPLHF.

The CDR3 loop is CSATLAGRNTGELFF. CDR3 DNA: TGCAGTGCCACGTTAGCGGGGAGGAACACCGGGGAGCTGTTTTTT. This chain joins TRBV20-1 and TRBJ2-2; TRBD2 aligns across 8 bases. V trimming: 6 bases; J trimming: 1 base; junction bases outside the gene matches: 7. The CDR3 has 15 residues. Germline loops: CDR1 DFQATT, CDR2 SNEGSKA (reference sequence).

This clonotype is deemed medium-sized (0.01 to 0.1%). The rearrangement joins TRBV5-1 to TRBJ2-1, with TRBD2 matching over 8 bases. Germline lookup yields CDR1 SGHRS and CDR2 YFSETQ. The CDR3 runs 14 residues. The V segment lost 0 bases and the J segment 7 bases; nucleotides outside the gene matches: 3. CDR3 residues: CASSLVAGRNEQFF. The CDR3 coding sequence is TGCGCCAGCAGCTTGGTAGCGGGGAGAAATGAGCAGTTCTTC.

By share, this clonotype counts as medium-sized. The chain links TRBV9 to TRBJ2-5, with a possible D match to TRBD1 (5 bases). The germline gives CDR1 SGDLS, CDR2 YYNGEE. V lost 4 bases and J 2 bases, leaving 15 bases between the germline ends. The CDR3 runs 15 residues. The CDR3 region has the DNA TGTGCCAGCAGCCCCACGACAGTAACACAAGAGACCCAGTACTTC. It yields the protein CASSPTTVTQETQYF. Supplemented by reference TRBV9 and TRBJ2-5, the full variable domain reads DSGVTQTPKHLITATGQRVTLRCSPRSGDLSVYWYQQSLDQGLQFLIQYYNGEERAKGNILERFSAQQFPDLHSELNLSSLELGDSALYFCASSPTTVTQETQYFGPGTRLLVL.

In its sample, this clonotype was seen once. This chain joins TRBV4-1 and TRBJ2-7, with D perhaps being TRBD1 or TRBD2 (5 bases each). In germline, CDR1 is MGHRA, CDR2 YSYEKL. Trimming shortened V by 0 bases and J by 5 bases, and 11 bases separated the two germline ends. The CDR3 is 14 residues long. CDR3 DNA: TGCGCCAGCAGCCAAGATATTCGGGGCAACGAGCAGTACTTC. Its translation is CASSQDIRGNEQYF.

Relative to its sample, this clonotype is medium-sized. This chain joins TRBV4-3 and TRBJ2-2, with D hard to call. Germline V lookup: CDR1 LGHNA, CDR2 YSLEER. The CDR3 is made up of 17 amino acids. V shed 3 bases and J shed 13 bases, with 27 bases lying between them. CDR3 DNA sequence: TGCGCCAGCAGCCACAAAAATTTAGATGGACGACAACGCGTGCTGTTTTTT. Translation: CASSHKNLDGRQRVLFF.